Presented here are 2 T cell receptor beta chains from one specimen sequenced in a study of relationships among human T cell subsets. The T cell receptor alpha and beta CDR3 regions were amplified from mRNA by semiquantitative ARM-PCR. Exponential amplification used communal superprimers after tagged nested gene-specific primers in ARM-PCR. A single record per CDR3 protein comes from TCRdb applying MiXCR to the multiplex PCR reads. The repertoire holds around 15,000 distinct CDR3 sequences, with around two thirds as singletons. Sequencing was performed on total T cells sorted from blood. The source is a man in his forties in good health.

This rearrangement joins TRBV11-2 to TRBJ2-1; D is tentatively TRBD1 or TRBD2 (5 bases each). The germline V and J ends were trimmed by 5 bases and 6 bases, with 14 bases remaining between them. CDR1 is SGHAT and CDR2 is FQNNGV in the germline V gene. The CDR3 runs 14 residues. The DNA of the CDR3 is TGTGCCAGCAGCCTTGGGACCAGCGCCAATGAGCAGTTCTTC. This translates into CASSLGTSANEQFF.

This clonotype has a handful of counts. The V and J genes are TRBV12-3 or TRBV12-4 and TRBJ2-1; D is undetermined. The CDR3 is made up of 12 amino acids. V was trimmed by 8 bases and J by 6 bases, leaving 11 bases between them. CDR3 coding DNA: TGTGCCAGCCTTTCTAGGACCAATGAGCAGTTCTTC. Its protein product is CASLSRTNEQFF.